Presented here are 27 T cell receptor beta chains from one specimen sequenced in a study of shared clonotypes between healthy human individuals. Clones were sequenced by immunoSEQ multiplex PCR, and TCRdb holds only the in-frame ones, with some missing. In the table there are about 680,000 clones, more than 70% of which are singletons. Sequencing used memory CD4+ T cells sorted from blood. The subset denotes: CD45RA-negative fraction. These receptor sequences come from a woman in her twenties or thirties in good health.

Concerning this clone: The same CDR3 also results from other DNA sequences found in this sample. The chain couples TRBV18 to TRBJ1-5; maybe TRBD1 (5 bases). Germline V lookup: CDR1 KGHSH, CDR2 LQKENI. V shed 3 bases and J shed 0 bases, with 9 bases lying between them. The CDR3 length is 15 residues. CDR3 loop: CASSPAGNSNQPQHF. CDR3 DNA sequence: TGTGCCAGCTCACCTGCAGGGAATAGCAATCAGCCCCAGCATTTT. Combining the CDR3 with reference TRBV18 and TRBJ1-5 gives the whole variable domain NAGVMQNPRHLVRRRGQEARLRCSPMKGHSHVYWYRQLPEEGLKFMVYLQKENIIDESGMPKERFSAEFPKEGPSILRIQQVVRGDSAAYFCASSPAGNSNQPQHFGDGTRLSIL.

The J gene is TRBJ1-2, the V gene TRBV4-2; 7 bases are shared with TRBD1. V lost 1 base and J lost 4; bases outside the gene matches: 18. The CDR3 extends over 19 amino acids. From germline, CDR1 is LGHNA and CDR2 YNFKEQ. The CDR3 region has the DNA TGTGCCAGCAGCCAAGTTGGCCCCTCCGTACAGGGGTCCATCTATGGCTACACCTTC. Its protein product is CASSQVGPSVQGSIYGYTF.

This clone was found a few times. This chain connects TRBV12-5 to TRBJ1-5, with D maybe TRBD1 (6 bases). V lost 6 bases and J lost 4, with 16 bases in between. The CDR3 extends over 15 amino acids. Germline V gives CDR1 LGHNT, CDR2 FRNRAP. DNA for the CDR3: TGTGCTAGTGGCCCCGGGACATTCGGTAATCAGCCCCAGCATTTT. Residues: CASGPGTFGNQPQHF.

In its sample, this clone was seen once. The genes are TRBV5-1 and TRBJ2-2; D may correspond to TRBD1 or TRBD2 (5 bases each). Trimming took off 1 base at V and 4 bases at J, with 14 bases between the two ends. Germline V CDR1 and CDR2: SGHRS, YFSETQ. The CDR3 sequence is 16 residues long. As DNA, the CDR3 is TGCGCCAGCAGCTTGTCATCAGGGAGAGGCACCGGGGAGCTGTTTTTT. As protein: CASSLSSGRGTGELFF.

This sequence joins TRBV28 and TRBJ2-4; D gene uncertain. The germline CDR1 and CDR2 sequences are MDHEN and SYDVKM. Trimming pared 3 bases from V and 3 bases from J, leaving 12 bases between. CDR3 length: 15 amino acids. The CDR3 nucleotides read TGTGCCAGCAGTTTGGTGTCAAGAGGCAAAAACATTCAGTACTTC. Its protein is CASSLVSRGKNIQYF.

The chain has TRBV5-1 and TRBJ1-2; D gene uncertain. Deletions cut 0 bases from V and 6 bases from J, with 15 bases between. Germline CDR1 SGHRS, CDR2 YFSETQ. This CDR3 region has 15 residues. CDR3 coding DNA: TGCGCCAGCAGCTTGGCTACCGGACGGACGAATGGCTACACCTTC. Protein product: CASSLATGRTNGYTF.

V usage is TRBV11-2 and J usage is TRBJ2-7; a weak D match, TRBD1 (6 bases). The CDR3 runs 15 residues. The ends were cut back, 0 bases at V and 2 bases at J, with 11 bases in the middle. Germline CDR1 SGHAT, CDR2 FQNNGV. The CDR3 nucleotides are TGTGCCAGCAGCTTAGAACAGGGCCATCCCTACGAGCAGTACTTC. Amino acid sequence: CASSLEQGHPYEQYF.

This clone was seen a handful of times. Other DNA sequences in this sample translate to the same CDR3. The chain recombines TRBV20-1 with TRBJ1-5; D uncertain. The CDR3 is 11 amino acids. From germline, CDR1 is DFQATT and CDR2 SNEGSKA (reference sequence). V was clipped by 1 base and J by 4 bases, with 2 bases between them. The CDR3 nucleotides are TGCAGTGCTAGAGGTAATCAGCCCCAGCATTTT. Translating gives CSARGNQPQHF.

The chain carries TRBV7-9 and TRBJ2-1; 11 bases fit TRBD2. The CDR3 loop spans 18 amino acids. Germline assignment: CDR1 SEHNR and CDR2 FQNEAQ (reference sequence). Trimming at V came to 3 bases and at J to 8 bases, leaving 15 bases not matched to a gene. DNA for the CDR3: TGTGCCAGCAGCTTGTGGCCACCTCGACTAGCGGGAAATCATGAGCAGTTCTTC. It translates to CASSLWPPRLAGNHEQFF.

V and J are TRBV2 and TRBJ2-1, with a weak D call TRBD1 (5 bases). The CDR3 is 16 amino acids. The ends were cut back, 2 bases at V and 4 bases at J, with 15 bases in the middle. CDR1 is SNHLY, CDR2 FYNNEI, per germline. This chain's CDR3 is CASSESVGPTYNEQFF. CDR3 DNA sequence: TGTGCCAGCAGTGAATCCGTGGGGCCCACTTACAATGAGCAGTTCTTC.

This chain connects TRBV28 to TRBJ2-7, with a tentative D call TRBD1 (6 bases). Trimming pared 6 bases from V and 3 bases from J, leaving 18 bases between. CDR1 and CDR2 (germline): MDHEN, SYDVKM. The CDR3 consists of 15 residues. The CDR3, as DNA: TGTGCCAGCAGCCCTTGGGCGGACAGAGGCTACGAGCAGTACTTC. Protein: CASSPWADRGYEQYF.

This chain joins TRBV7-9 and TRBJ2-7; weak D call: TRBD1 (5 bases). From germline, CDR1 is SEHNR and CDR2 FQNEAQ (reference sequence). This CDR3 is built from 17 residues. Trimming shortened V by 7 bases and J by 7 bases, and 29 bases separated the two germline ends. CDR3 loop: CASTNSLDSWVAREQYF. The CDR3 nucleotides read TGTGCCAGCACCAATTCCCTAGACAGTTGGGTCGCTAGAGAGCAGTACTTC.

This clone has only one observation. CDR3 sequence reads: CASSLNGGAQETQYF. DNA for the CDR3: TGTGCCAGCAGCTTAAACGGGGGAGCCCAAGAGACCCAGTACTTC. J is TRBJ2-5 and V is TRBV7-3; D might be TRBD2 (6 bases). The CDR3 runs 15 residues. Trimming cost V 1 base and J 1 base, with 10 bases left between them. Germline V gene sequence: CDR1 SGHTA, CDR2 FQGTGA.

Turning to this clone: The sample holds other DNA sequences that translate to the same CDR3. The CDR3 reads CASSQQVNTEAFF. CDR3 nucleotides: TGTGCCAGCAGTCAACAGGTGAACACTGAAGCTTTCTTT. The chain is built from TRBV14 and TRBJ1-1; the D gene is possibly TRBD1 (5 bases). Trimming shortened V by 6 bases and J by 0 bases, and 8 bases separated the two germline ends. The CDR3 spans 13 residues. The germline V gene encodes CDR1 SGHDN and CDR2 FVKESK.

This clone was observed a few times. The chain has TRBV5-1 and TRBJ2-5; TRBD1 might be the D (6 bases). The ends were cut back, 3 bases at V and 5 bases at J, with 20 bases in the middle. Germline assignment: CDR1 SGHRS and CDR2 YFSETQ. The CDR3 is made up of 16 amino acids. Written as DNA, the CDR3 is TGCGCCAGCAGCTCTGAGAAGTCGGACAGACGGGAGACCCAGTACTTC. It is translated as CASSSEKSDRRETQYF. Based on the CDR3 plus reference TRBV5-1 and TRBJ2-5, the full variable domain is KAGVTQTPRYLIKTRGQQVTLSCSPISGHRSVSWYQQTPGQGLQFLFEYFSETQRNKGNFPGRFSGRQFSNSRSEMNVSTLELGDSALYLCASSSEKSDRRETQYFGPGTRLLVL.

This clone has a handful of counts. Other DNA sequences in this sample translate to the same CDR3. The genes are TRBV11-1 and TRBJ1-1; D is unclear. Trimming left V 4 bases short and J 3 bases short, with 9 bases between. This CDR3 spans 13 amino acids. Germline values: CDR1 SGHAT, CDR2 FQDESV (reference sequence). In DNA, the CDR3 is TGTGCCAGCAGCTCACAAAGGGACACTGAAGCTTTCTTT. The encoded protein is CASSSQRDTEAFF.

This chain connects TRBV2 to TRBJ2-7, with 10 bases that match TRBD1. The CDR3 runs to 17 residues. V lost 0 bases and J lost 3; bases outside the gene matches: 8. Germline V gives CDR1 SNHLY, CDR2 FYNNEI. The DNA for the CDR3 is TGTGCCAGCAGTGAAGCGCTTGGGGACAGGGGCAACTACGAGCAGTACTTC. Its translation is CASSEALGDRGNYEQYF.

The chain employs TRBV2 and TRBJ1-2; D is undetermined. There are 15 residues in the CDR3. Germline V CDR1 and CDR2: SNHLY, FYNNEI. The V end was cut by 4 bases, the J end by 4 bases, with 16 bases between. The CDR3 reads CASSGPSGQLYGYTF. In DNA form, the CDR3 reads TGTGCCAGCAGTGGCCCTTCCGGTCAACTCTATGGCTACACCTTC.

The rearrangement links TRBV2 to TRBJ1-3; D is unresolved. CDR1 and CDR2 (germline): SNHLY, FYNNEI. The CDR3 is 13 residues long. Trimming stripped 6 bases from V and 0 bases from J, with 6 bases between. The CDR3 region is CASRDDSGNTIYF. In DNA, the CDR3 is TGTGCCAGCAGGGACGACTCTGGAAACACCATATATTTT.

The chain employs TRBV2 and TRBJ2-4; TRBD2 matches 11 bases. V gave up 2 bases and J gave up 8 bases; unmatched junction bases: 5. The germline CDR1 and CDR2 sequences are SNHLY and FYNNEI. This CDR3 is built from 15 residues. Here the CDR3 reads CASSEWGTSGHIQYF. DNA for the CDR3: TGTGCCAGCAGTGAATGGGGGACTAGCGGACACATTCAGTACTTC.

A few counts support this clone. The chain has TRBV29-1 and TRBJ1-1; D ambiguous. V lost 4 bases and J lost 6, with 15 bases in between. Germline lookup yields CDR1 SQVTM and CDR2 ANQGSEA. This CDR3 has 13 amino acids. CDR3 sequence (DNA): TGCAGCGTTGTCGGGTTTGGAATCCCTGAAGCTTTCTTT. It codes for CSVVGFGIPEAFF.

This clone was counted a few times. The CDR3 protein is CSVVYVRRGAANYGYTF. CDR3 DNA: TGCAGCGTTGTTTACGTGAGGAGGGGGGCGGCTAACTATGGCTACACCTTC. The rearrangement joins TRBV29-1 to TRBJ1-2; possible D gene TRBD1, 6 bases. This CDR3 has 17 residues. V was cut by 4 bases and J by 0 bases, with 21 bases left in between. The germline CDR1 and CDR2 sequences are SQVTM and ANQGSEA. Together with reference TRBV29-1 and TRBJ1-2, the CDR3 gives the full variable domain: SAVISQKPSRDICQRGTSLTIQCQVDSQVTMMFWYRQQPGQSLTLIATANQGSEATYESGFVIDKFPISRPNLTFSTLTVSNMSPEDSSIYLCSVVYVRRGAANYGYTFGSGTRLTVV.

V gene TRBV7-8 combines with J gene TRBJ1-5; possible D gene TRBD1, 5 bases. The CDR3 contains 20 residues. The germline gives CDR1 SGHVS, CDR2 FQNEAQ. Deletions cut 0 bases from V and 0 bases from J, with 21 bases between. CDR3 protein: CASSLAANRRSGVSNQPQHF. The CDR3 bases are TGTGCCAGCAGCTTAGCGGCGAACAGGCGATCGGGTGTTAGCAATCAGCCCCAGCATTTT.

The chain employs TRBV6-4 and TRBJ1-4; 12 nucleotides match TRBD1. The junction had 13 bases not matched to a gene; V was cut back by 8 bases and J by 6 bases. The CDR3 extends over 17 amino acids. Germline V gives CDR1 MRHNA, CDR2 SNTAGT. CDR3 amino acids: CASYWDRGRGADEKLFF. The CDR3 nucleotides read TGTGCCAGCTACTGGGACAGGGGGCGGGGAGCGGATGAAAAACTGTTTTTT.

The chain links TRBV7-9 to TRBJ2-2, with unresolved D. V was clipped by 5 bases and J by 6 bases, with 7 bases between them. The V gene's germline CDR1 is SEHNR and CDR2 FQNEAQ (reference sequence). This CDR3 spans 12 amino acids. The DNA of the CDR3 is TGTGCCAGCAGCGGTCCCCCCGGGGAGCTGTTTTTT. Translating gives CASSGPPGELFF. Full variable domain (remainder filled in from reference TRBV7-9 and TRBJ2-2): DTGVSQNPRHKITKRGQNVTFRCDPISEHNRLYWYRQTLGQGPEFLTYFQNEAQLEKSRLLSDRFSAERPKGSFSTLEIQRTEQGDSAMYLCASSGPPGELFFGEGSRLTVL.

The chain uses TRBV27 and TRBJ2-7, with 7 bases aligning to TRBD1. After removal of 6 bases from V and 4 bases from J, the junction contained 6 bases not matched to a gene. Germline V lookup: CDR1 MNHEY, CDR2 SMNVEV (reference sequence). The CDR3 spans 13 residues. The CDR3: CASRRQGEYEQYF. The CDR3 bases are TGTGCCAGCAGAAGGCAGGGGGAATACGAGCAGTACTTC.

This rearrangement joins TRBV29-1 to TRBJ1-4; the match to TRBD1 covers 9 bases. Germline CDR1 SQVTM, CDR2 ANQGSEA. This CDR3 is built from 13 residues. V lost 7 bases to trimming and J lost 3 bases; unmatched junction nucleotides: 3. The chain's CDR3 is CSAQGAANEKLFF. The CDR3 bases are TGCAGCGCACAGGGGGCGGCTAATGAAAAACTGTTTTTT.